Listed here are 4 T cell receptor beta chains from one sample, sequenced in a study of blood T cell repertoires in COVID-19. TCRdb's copy holds only in-frame clones and misses some; the assay was immunoSEQ multiplex PCR. The profile covers under 450,000 clones, with roughly four fifths appearing a single time and approximately 4.7% taken by the ten largest. What was sequenced was PBMCs or T cells enriched from blood (not recorded which). These receptors all come from a woman between 50 and 59 years old who had recovered from COVID-19.

This clone was seen just once. This rearrangement joins TRBV13 to TRBJ1-2; 7 positions match TRBD1. Germline-derived CDR1 and CDR2 are PRHDT and FYEKMQ (reference sequence). The junction had 13 bases not matched to a gene; V was cut back by 5 bases and J by 4 bases. This CDR3 contains 16 residues. The DNA of the CDR3 is TGTGCCAGCAGCCACAGGGGCCGGCCGACGGGCTATGGCTACACCTTC. Encoded protein: CASSHRGRPTGYGYTF. The whole variable domain, filled in from reference TRBV13 and TRBJ1-2, reads AAGVIQSPRHLIKEKRETATLKCYPIPRHDTVYWYQQGPGQDPQFLISFYEKMQSDKGSIPDRFSAQQFSDYHSELNMSSLELGDSALYFCASSHRGRPTGYGYTFGSGTRLTVV.

The chain recombines TRBV7-3 with TRBJ2-6; D perhaps matches TRBD2 (5 bases). CDR1 SGHTA and CDR2 FQGTGA come from the germline V gene. The CDR3 is 17 amino acids. The ends were cut back, 0 bases at V and 2 bases at J, with 11 bases in the middle. This chain's CDR3 is CASSLTSPGTGANVLTF. Written as DNA, the CDR3 is TGTGCCAGCAGCTTAACGTCTCCGGGAACTGGGGCCAACGTCCTGACTTTC.

The V and J genes are TRBV27 and TRBJ1-4, with a tentative D call TRBD1 (5 bases). V lost 5 bases and J lost 8, with 9 bases in between. This CDR3 has 12 residues. The V gene's germline CDR1 is MNHEY and CDR2 SMNVEV (reference sequence). CDR3 residues: CASSTRTEKLFF. DNA of the CDR3: TGTGCCAGCAGTACCCGGACAGAAAAACTGTTTTTT.

This chain joins TRBV7-9 and TRBJ1-1, with 8 nucleotides matching TRBD1. With 5 bases clipped from V and 6 bases from J, the junction kept 8 bases outside the gene matches. CDR1 and CDR2 (germline): SEHNR, FQNEAQ (reference sequence). The CDR3 has 14 amino acids. CDR3 protein: CASSLSTGGAEAFF. CDR3 in DNA: TGTGCCAGCAGCCTTAGTACAGGGGGAGCTGAAGCTTTCTTT.